This T cell receptor (beta chain) was found in a study of blood T cell repertoires in COVID-19 (dated by TCRdb to 2018 to 2020). About the investigation overall: The collaborator samples originated in the United States, Italy and Spain and spanned the acute and convalescent phases of COVID-19. The material from the prospective study consisted of cDNA or gDNA derived from T cells, B-cell-depleted T cells, or PBMCs. Subjects who had been exposed to COVID-19, were actively infected with it, or had recovered from it provided the deeply sampled blood TCRbeta repertoires that made up the dataset. The repertoires were released in a freely available public database intended as a resource for research on the immune response to SARS-CoV-2. The samples were drawn from the first 160 participants of the ongoing ImmuneRACE study and from under 1,500 subjects provided by 6 global collaborators. Sample metadata almost always included a de-identified subject ID, COVID-19 status, age in years and sex. Where available, HLA class I and class II types were obtained from metadata supplied by the sample provider rather than from assay-based typing. Study-wide findings and limitations: How much clinical and demographic metadata was included differed by source and by participant, and the metadata was provided uncurated.

TCRbeta CDR3 regions were amplified from genomic DNA using the immunoSEQ Assay, a bias-controlled multiplex PCR. On the study's bioinformatics: The number of nucleated cells in each sample was estimated from the amplification of reference gene primers within the assay. Sequence reads were collapsed and filtered to measure the absolute abundance of every unique TCRbeta CDR3 rearrangement. For each sample, productive Simpson clonality was calculated as the square root of Simpson's diversity index across productive rearrangements. The table was pulled from immuneACCESS by TCRdb, which kept in-frame rearrangements only. Such tables lose some clones; where checked, under half of the loss comes from unresolved V genes, and the rest has no known cause. D and trimming come from the DNA, and the V and J calls and clone size come from that table. In this sample the table shows approximately 150,000 clones, around 86% of which occur a single time. Of the sample, around 2.5% is held by the ten largest clones.

In Seattle, one collaborating source enrolled patients while the infection was active and tracked those patients longitudinally over the course of disease. Whole blood was collected in K2EDTA tubes by collaborating institutions according to the institutions' own protocols. For TCRbeta analysis, collaborators shipped samples in one of three forms: frozen whole blood, isolated PBMCs, or DNA extracted from either of those sample types. V has 2 bases trimmed and J has 3 bases trimmed; junction bases matching no gene number 5. The CDR3 numbers 16 residues from cysteine through phenylalanine. Solely the CDR3 DNA is kept, with 48 bases framed from the first base. CDR1 and CDR2 (SGHRS, YFSETQ) derive from the germline V gene. With respect to this clone: Its antigen is currently not known. No much larger clone exists at a distance of one base, and base qualities are not known.

This TCR was recovered from a woman older than 75 with COVID-19, enrolled during active disease. The sequence is built from TRBV5-1 and TRBJ2-1; the junction holds 10 bases that match TRBD2. The source material was peripheral blood. The sequenced DNA is TGCGCCAGCAGCTTCGGCGGGACTAGCGACTACAATGAGCAGTTCTTC. It translates as CASSFGGTSDYNEQFF.